This T cell receptor (beta chain) was sequenced in a study of T cell responses to AZD1222 COVID-19 vaccine. This clone was detected only a few times. The method was immunoSEQ multiplex PCR; TCRdb's version includes in-frame clones alone and lacks a portion of them. The data hold more than 95,000 clones, with approximately 88% observed a single time. This CDR3 is 14 amino acids long. The V gene's germline CDR1 is MGHDK and CDR2 SYGVNS. Trimming shortened V by 1 base and J by 1 base, and 8 bases separated the two germline ends. This TCR was sampled from an adult in good health. The chain recombines TRBV25-1 with TRBJ2-7; D is possibly TRBD1 (5 bases). Specimen: peripheral blood, collected on day 0 of AZD1222 vaccination. The CDR3: CASSESDNSYEQYF. The DNA of the CDR3 is TGTGCCAGCAGTGAATCGGACAATTCCTACGAGCAGTACTTC.